This entry describes one T cell receptor beta chain. The data were taken from a study of shared clonotypes between healthy human individuals. CD45RO-negative CD8 cells positively selected for CCR7 made up the naive population, which excluded terminally differentiated effector memory CD45RA+ cells. Free of recent acute infections or vaccinations, the donors were healthy HIV-negative adults. As originally analysed: ImmunoSEQ supplied junction-only sequences lacking quality scores, so filtering was different. Sequenced by immunoSEQ multiplex PCR; TCRdb stores in-frame clones only, minus some. The V and J calls and clone size are taken from that table; D and trimming were inferred from the DNA. The sample consists of some 2 million clones, about 94% of them appearing once. The V end was cut by 4 bases, the J end by 12 bases, with 19 bases between. Germline assignment: CDR1 SGHRS and CDR2 YFSETQ. The CDR3 has 13 residues.

The sequencing input was naive CD8+ T cells sorted from blood. This TCR derives from a man younger than 35 in good health. This sequence joins TRBV5-1 and TRBJ1-1; D remains ambiguous. The DNA for the CDR3 is TGCGCCAGCAGCGCGACCGGGTCGGATCGTCCTTTCTTT. It translates to CASSATGSDRPFF.